This T cell receptor (beta chain) was identified in a study of PD-1 blockade in classical Hodgkin lymphoma. Study information: Intravenous nivolumab at 3 mg/kg was given to patients every 2 weeks. Study-level results: Before treatment, TCR diversity in newly diagnosed patients was reportedly lower than in healthy donors. Differences between repertoires have undefined causes, possibly disease activity or prior therapy.

After autologous stem cell transplantation all patients relapsed, and prior brentuximab vedotin exposure differed between cohorts. Best response was recorded as complete response, partial response or progressive disease. This clone showed up just once. Its cognate antigen is unknown. TCRdb's copy holds only in-frame clones and misses some; the assay was immunoSEQ multiplex PCR. The table lists more than 20,000 clones, 80% of them singletons. V trimming: 6 bases; J trimming: 10 bases; junction bases outside the gene matches: 15. The CDR3 is 17 residues long. CDR1 is LNHDA, CDR2 SQIVND, per germline (reference sequence).

This TCR was recovered from a human donor with classical Hodgkin lymphoma. The J gene is TRBJ2-1, the V gene TRBV19; 13 bases are shared with TRBD2. The sample here was peripheral blood mononuclear cells (PBMCs), taken before the second cycle of nivolumab. CDR3 in amino acids: CASSAGLAGRTAREQFF. For the CDR3, the DNA is TGTGCCAGTAGCGCGGGACTAGCGGGACGCACCGCACGGGAGCAGTTCTTC.